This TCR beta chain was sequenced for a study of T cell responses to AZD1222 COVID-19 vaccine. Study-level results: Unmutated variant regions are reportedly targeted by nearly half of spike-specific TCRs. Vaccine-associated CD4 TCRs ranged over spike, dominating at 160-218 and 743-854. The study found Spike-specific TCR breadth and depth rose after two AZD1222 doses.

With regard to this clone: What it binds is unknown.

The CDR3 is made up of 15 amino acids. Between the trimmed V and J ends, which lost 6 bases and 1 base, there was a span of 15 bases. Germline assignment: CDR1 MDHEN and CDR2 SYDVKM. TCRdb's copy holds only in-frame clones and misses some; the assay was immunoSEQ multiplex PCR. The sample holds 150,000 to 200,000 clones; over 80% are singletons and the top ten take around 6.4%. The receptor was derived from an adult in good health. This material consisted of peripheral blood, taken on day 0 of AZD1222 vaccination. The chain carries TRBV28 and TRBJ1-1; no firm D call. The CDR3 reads CASSPGHSQNTEAFF. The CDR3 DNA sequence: TGTGCCAGCAGCCCAGGTCACAGCCAGAACACTGAAGCTTTCTTT.